These 4 T cell receptor beta chains originate from one sample sequenced in a study of blood T cell repertoires in COVID-19. Repertoires were generated with immunoSEQ multiplex PCR, while TCRdb's copy carries only in-frame clones and drops some. The sample lists roughly 190,000 clones; roughly 90% were seen once. Sequenced: peripheral blood. The origin of the receptors is a woman aged 40 to 50 who had recovered from COVID-19.

This clone occurred once. The CDR3 DNA reads as TGCGCCAGCAGTGAGTATCCAACCGGGACTAGCGGGAGAGGAGATACGCAGTATTTT. It encodes CASSEYPTGTSGRGDTQYF. This chain links TRBV10-2 with TRBJ2-3; 14 bases are shared with TRBD2. Losses at the gene ends were 1 base for V and 5 bases for J; bases not matched to a gene: 11. CDR1 and CDR2 (germline): WSHSY, SAAADI. CDR3 length: 19 residues.

This rearrangement joins TRBV4-1 to TRBJ1-1; a possible D gene is TRBD1 (5 bases). The CDR3 is made up of 13 amino acids. Looked up from germline, CDR1 is MGHRA and CDR2 is YSYEKL. V gave up 0 bases and J gave up 11 bases, with 13 bases separating them. The CDR3 loop is CASSQEDTRAAFF. The CDR3 bases are TGCGCCAGCAGCCAAGAGGACACCCGGGCTGCTTTCTTT.

The J gene is TRBJ2-5, the V gene TRBV6-2 or TRBV6-3; D is possibly TRBD2 (6 bases). Germline CDR1 reads MNHEY; CDR2 reads SVGEGT. The ends were cut back, 0 bases at V and 0 bases at J, with 11 bases in the middle. The CDR3 runs to 16 residues. The CDR3 sequence is CASSYSGGTHQETQYF. The CDR3 bases are TGTGCCAGCAGTTACTCCGGGGGAACTCACCAAGAGACCCAGTACTTC.

This clone was seen just once. The J gene is TRBJ1-5, the V gene TRBV6-2 or TRBV6-3, with 7 bases that match TRBD1. This CDR3 region has 15 residues. With 2 bases clipped from V and 2 bases from J, the junction kept 3 bases outside the gene matches. The germline V gene encodes CDR1 MNHEY and CDR2 SVGEGT. The CDR3 DNA follows: TGTGCCAGCAGTTACATTGGGACAGGCAATCAGCCCCAGCATTTT. Its protein is CASSYIGTGNQPQHF.